Shown below are 25 T cell receptor beta chains from a single sample sequenced in a study of immune heterogeneity within non-small cell lung tumors. Multiplex PCR employing 32 V and 13 J primers generated amplicons of the TCR beta CDR3. TCRdb fed the multiplex PCR reads into MiXCR, producing one record per CDR3 protein. The sample records 25,000 to 40,000 distinct CDR3 sequences, 28% being singletons. Bulk tumor genomic DNA was the template, and each sample received approximately 0.65 ug. Several spatially distant biopsies were obtained per primary tumor intraoperatively. Before undergoing curative surgery, patients had newly diagnosed non-small cell lung cancer that was untreated. Specimen: lung tumor tissue. These receptors all come from a man aged 40-50 years with non-small cell lung cancer.

This clonotype was detected many times. In DNA, the CDR3 is TGTGCCAGTAGTACCCTCCTTCGGGACAATGGCTACACCTTC. It yields the protein CASSTLLRDNGYTF. The chain couples TRBV19 to TRBJ1-2, with a weak D call TRBD1 (6 bases). Trimming left V 4 bases short and J 6 bases short, with 15 bases between. The CDR3 extends over 14 amino acids. The germline V gene encodes CDR1 LNHDA and CDR2 SQIVND (reference sequence). Using reference TRBV19 and TRBJ1-2 for the parts outside the CDR3, the full variable domain is DGGITQSPKYLFRKEGQNVTLSCEQNLNHDAMYWYRQDPGQGLRLIYYSQIVNDFQKGDIAEGYSVSREKKESFPLTVTSAQKNPTAFYLCASSTLLRDNGYTFGSGTRLTVV.

The V and J genes are TRBV7-8 and TRBJ2-6, with D maybe TRBD2 (6 bases). The ends were cut back, 6 bases at V and 3 bases at J, with 15 bases in the middle. CDR3 length: 16 residues. From germline, CDR1 is SGHVS and CDR2 FQNEAQ. The CDR3 DNA is TGTGCCAGCAGTCAGGAGGGAGGCCTTGGGGCCAACGTCCTGACTTTC. Translating it yields CASSQEGGLGANVLTF.

The J gene is TRBJ2-1, the V gene TRBV6-1, with D possibly TRBD2 on 6 matching bases. This CDR3 is built from 18 residues. The V gene's germline CDR1 is MNHNS and CDR2 SASEGT. Trimming took off 6 bases at V and 6 bases at J, with 27 bases between the two ends. In nucleotides, the CDR3 is TGTGCCAGCAGCCCCTGGAGAGGGGAGTGGAGGGAAGGCAATGAGCAGTTCTTC. Residues: CASSPWRGEWREGNEQFF.

Note on this clonotype: Relative to the germline gene, one junction end is altered; a read error may explain this. J is TRBJ2-1 and V is TRBV7-7; 8 bases match TRBD1. This CDR3 is built from 13 residues. CDR1 is SSHAT and CDR2 is FNYEAQ in the germline V gene (reference sequence). DNA for the CDR3: TGTGCTAGCAGCTCCAGGACAGGGAGTGGGCAGTTCTTC. This codes for CASSSRTGSGQFF. The full variable domain, rest sourced from reference TRBV7-7 and TRBJ2-1, is GAGVSQSPRYKVTKRGQDVTLRCDPISSHATLYWYQQALGQGPEFLTYFNYEAQPDKSGLPSDRFSAERPEGSISTLTIQRTEQRDSAMYRCASSSRTGSGQFFGPGTRLTVL.

This chain links TRBV19 with TRBJ2-4; D not resolved. Germline assignment: CDR1 LNHDA and CDR2 SQIVND (reference sequence). Between the trimmed V and J ends, which lost 2 bases and 0 bases, there was a span of 8 bases. This CDR3 spans 15 amino acids. CDR3 residues: CASSIMGLAKNIQYF. The CDR3 region has the DNA TGTGCCAGTAGTATAATGGGGTTAGCCAAAAACATTCAGTACTTC.

To note about this clonotype: A read error is possible here, since a much larger clone lies one base away. The CDR3 region has the DNA TGTGCCAGCAGCCGTCATAGCGGGAGGGCCGGAGGGGAGCTGTTTTTT. This sequence encodes CASSRHSGRAGGELFF. V usage is TRBV6-2 or TRBV6-3 and J usage is TRBJ2-2; 11 positions match TRBD2. There are 16 residues in the CDR3. V trimming: 6 bases; J trimming: 8 bases; junction bases outside the gene matches: 11. Germline CDR1 and CDR2: MNHEY and SVGEGT.

This clonotype has ten or more counts. The rearrangement links TRBV7-9 to TRBJ2-7; TRBD1 agrees at 7 bases. The CDR3 extends over 15 amino acids. Germline CDR1 and CDR2: SEHNR and FQNEAQ (reference sequence). The V gene end was trimmed by 5 bases and the J gene end by 3 bases; junction bases not matched to a gene: 10. CDR3 nucleotide sequence: TGTGCCAGCAGCATTGACAGGGCCCGTGACTACGAGCAGTACTTC. Amino acid sequence: CASSIDRARDYEQYF.

With respect to this clonotype: This may be a read error, as it is one base from a much larger clone. CDR3 residues: CASSLREHYF. DNA of the CDR3: TGTGCCAGCAGCTTAAGAGAGCATTACTTC. The rearrangement joins TRBV7-3 to TRBJ2-7, with D unclear. Germline V CDR1 and CDR2: SGHTA, FQGTGA. The CDR3 consists of 10 residues.

This sequence joins TRBV10-3 and TRBJ2-3; 7 bases match TRBD1. CDR1 and CDR2 (germline): ENHRY, SYGVKD. V gave up 11 bases and J gave up 2 bases; unmatched junction bases: 7. The CDR3 totals 13 residues. CDR3: CAVKTGTTDTQYF. Here the CDR3 DNA reads TGTGCCGTCAAGACAGGGACCACAGATACGCAGTATTTT.

As concerns this clonotype: With a much larger clone just one base away, this may be a read error. The chain links TRBV6-2 or TRBV6-3 to TRBJ2-7; tentatively, D is TRBD2 (7 bases). Per the germline V gene, CDR1 is MNHEY and CDR2 is SVGEGT. This CDR3 has 13 amino acids. V dropped 2 bases and J dropped 11 bases, with 16 bases sitting between them. CDR3 in amino acids: CASSYEVRGREYF. The CDR3 region has the DNA TGTGCCAGCAGTTACGAGGTGCGGGGGCGGGAGTACTTC.

This clonotype was counted a few times. This chain links TRBV6-1 with TRBJ1-5; D may be TRBD1 (6 bases). CDR1 is MNHNS, CDR2 SASEGT, per germline. This CDR3 has 15 residues. Trimming cost V 6 bases and J 0 bases, with 12 bases left between them. The chain's CDR3 is CASRTGYDSNQPQHF. CDR3 nucleotide sequence: TGTGCCAGCAGGACAGGTTATGATAGCAATCAGCCCCAGCATTTT.

This clonotype was counted a few times. The gene calls are TRBV9 and TRBJ2-1, with 9 nucleotides matching TRBD1. V gave up 3 bases and J gave up 4 bases; unmatched junction bases: 8. Germline CDR1 reads SGDLS; CDR2 reads YYNGEE. The CDR3 contains 16 residues. The CDR3 reads CASSGVTGQGYNEQFF. CDR3 nucleotide sequence: TGTGCCAGCAGCGGCGTTACGGGACAGGGTTACAATGAGCAGTTCTTC.

Concerning this clonotype: A read error may be the cause here, since a much bigger clone is one base away. The chain joins TRBV3-1 to TRBJ2-7; possibly TRBD1 or TRBD2 for D (5 bases each). CDR1 LGHDT and CDR2 YNNKEL come from the germline V gene (reference sequence). The CDR3 extends over 14 amino acids. Here the CDR3 DNA reads TGTGACAGCAGCCAAGTTGCAGGGCCGGGGGAGCAGTACTTC. Amino acids: CDSSQVAGPGEQYF.

This clonotype was observed a few times. The germline gene is not matched at one end of the junction; a read error may be the cause. V is TRBV18 and J is TRBJ2-5; no firm D call. Germline V gene lookup returns CDR1 KGHSH and CDR2 LQKENI. The CDR3 runs to 13 residues. The CDR3 region has the DNA TGTGCCAGCTCACCGGCGGAACAAGAAACCCAGTACTTC. Translated: CASSPAEQETQYF.

The chain couples TRBV6-2 or TRBV6-3 to TRBJ2-7; the D call may be TRBD1 or TRBD2 (5 bases each). From germline, CDR1 is MNHEY and CDR2 SVGEGT. V lost 8 bases, J lost 0 bases, and 14 bases lay in between. CDR3 size: 14 residues. The CDR3 loop reads CASWDRPGSYEQYF. In nucleotides, the CDR3 is TGTGCCAGCTGGGACCGTCCGGGCTCCTACGAGCAGTACTTC.

V gene TRBV6-4 combines with J gene TRBJ2-3; possible D gene TRBD1, 5 bases. CDR3 size: 15 residues. The germline V gene has CDR1 MRHNA and CDR2 SNTAGT. Trimming left V 7 bases short and J 2 bases short, with 16 bases between. The CDR3 coding sequence is TGTGCCAGCACGCCTGGGGCAGTAGACACAGATACGCAGTATTTT. As protein: CASTPGAVDTDTQYF.

This clonotype was observed at least ten times. The chain links TRBV12-3 or TRBV12-4 to TRBJ2-2; unclear D gene. The CDR3 runs 13 residues. Trimming pared 3 bases from V and 5 bases from J, leaving 7 bases between. This CDR3 is CASSFSVTGELFF. In nucleotides, the CDR3 is TGTGCCAGCAGTTTTAGTGTGACCGGGGAGCTGTTTTTT.

This clonotype was detected only a few times. The rearrangement joins TRBV19 to TRBJ2-3, with D maybe TRBD2 (5 bases). Trimming took 2 bases from V and 5 from J, leaving 14 bases between them. CDR3 size: 15 residues. Germline CDR1 LNHDA, CDR2 SQIVND (reference sequence). The CDR3 spells CASSIMWGVGDTQYF. CDR3 sequence (DNA): TGTGCCAGTAGTATAATGTGGGGAGTTGGAGATACGCAGTATTTT.

Turning to this clonotype: At one end the junction does not follow the germline gene, possibly because of a read error. The chain recombines TRBV7-3 with TRBJ2-2, with 10 bases matching TRBD2. Germline values: CDR1 SGHTA, CDR2 FQGTGA. This CDR3 is 16 amino acids long. For the CDR3, the DNA is TGTGCCAGCATCTTATCTAGCGGGAGTTCAACCGGGGAGCTGTTTTTT. It yields the protein CASILSSGSSTGELFF.

As to this clonotype: One base away lies a much larger clone, so this may be a sequencing read error. The genes are TRBV7-9 and TRBJ1-5, with 12 nucleotides matching TRBD1. This CDR3 has 15 amino acids. Germline V gene lookup returns CDR1 SEHNR and CDR2 FQNEAQ (reference sequence). V trimming: 6 bases; J trimming: 6 bases; junction bases outside the gene matches: 6. CDR3 protein: CASRSGQGASQPQHF. CDR3 nucleotides: TGTGCCAGCAGATCGGGACAGGGGGCTTCTCAGCCCCAGCATTTT.

There are a few counts of this clonotype. The CDR3 bases are TGTGCCAGCAGCTTGCTGCCTGGCTCCTACAATGAGCAGTTCTTC. This translates into CASSLLPGSYNEQFF. The chain carries TRBV7-3 and TRBJ2-1, with D uncertain. The CDR3 is 15 amino acids. The V gene lost 3 bases and the J gene lost 0 bases, with 9 bases spanning the gap. From germline, CDR1 is SGHTA and CDR2 FQGTGA.

This chain joins TRBV12-3 or TRBV12-4 and TRBJ2-3; D not certain. The CDR3 runs 13 residues. V was shortened by 10 bases and J by 1 base, with 12 bases between the two germline ends. The CDR3 DNA follows: TGTGCCACCTTACCCAAAGGCACAGATACGCAGTATTTT. This translates into CATLPKGTDTQYF.

V is TRBV4-1 and J is TRBJ2-1, with D maybe TRBD1 (5 bases). Trimming shortened V by 4 bases and J by 3 bases, and 7 bases separated the two germline ends. The CDR3 runs to 13 residues. CDR1 and CDR2 (germline): MGHRA, YSYEKL. The CDR3 is CASSRGYYNEQFF. The CDR3 DNA reads as TGCGCCAGCAGCCGGGGCTACTACAATGAGCAGTTCTTC.

The CDR3: CASSENFRGTEAFF. For the CDR3, the DNA is TGTGCCAGCAGTGAAAATTTTAGGGGAACTGAAGCTTTCTTT. The chain carries TRBV6-4 and TRBJ1-1; D is perhaps TRBD1 (5 bases). Germline V CDR1 and CDR2: MRHNA, SNTAGT. The CDR3 length is 14 residues. The V gene lost 3 bases and the J gene lost 5 bases, with 13 bases spanning the gap.

A remark on this clonotype: A much larger clone differs from this one at a single base, so this may be a read error. This chain joins TRBV24-1 and TRBJ1-2; D gene uncertain. The V gene's germline CDR1 is KGHDR and CDR2 SFDVKD. The CDR3 consists of 15 residues. The CDR3 region has the DNA TGTGCCACCAGTGAGGGCCTGGAAGGGTTGAGTGGCTCCACCTTC. This translates into CATSEGLEGLSGSTF.